A single sample gave rise to the 24 T cell receptor beta chains below, sequenced in a study of Graves' ophthalmopathy and Graves' hyperthyroidism. The authors amplified TCR beta CDR3 regions, and they did so from RNA transcripts for repertoire sequencing. Following a first-round RT-PCR that used HTBI primers, a second-round multiplex PCR was carried out. TCRdb re-derived calls from the multiplex PCR reads in MiXCR, one entry per CDR3 protein. The sample records hundreds of thousands of distinct CDR3 sequences, 20% to 25% being singletons. Sequenced input: peripheral blood. These receptor sequences come from a woman aged 45-60 years with Graves' ophthalmopathy.

There are many counts of this clonotype. The chain carries TRBV2 and TRBJ2-1, with 9 bases aligning to TRBD2. The length of the CDR3 is 16 residues. Per germline, CDR1 SNHLY and CDR2 FYNNEI. Trimming took 2 bases from V and 12 from J; bases not matched to a gene: 14. The CDR3 nucleotides read TGTGCCAGCAGTGAAATACCGCCGGCTAGCGGGGCATTGCAGTTCTTC. Translated: CASSEIPPASGALQFF.

This clonotype has just a few counts. V is TRBV11-3 and J is TRBJ1-1, with 9 bases matching TRBD1. Losses at the gene ends were 8 bases for V and 1 base for J; bases not matched to a gene: 2. The CDR3 contains 13 residues. Per the germline V gene, CDR1 is SGHNT and CDR2 is YENEEA. Here the CDR3 reads CASGQGQNTEAFF. The DNA for the CDR3 is TGTGCCAGCGGACAGGGGCAGAACACTGAAGCTTTCTTT.

This clonotype occurred many times. The rearrangement uses TRBV11-3 and TRBJ1-1; 8 bases are a match to TRBD1. Trimming at V came to 1 base and at J to 5 bases, leaving 6 bases not matched to a gene. Looked up from germline, CDR1 is SGHNT and CDR2 is YENEEA. The CDR3 has 15 amino acids. In DNA form, the CDR3 reads TGTGCCAGCAGCTTAGGGGGGACAGGCGGTACTGAAGCTTTCTTT. Its translation is CASSLGGTGGTEAFF.

This clonotype occurred many times. The gene calls are TRBV11-1 and TRBJ1-2, with no clear D. The ends were cut back, 4 bases at V and 4 bases at J, with 7 bases in the middle. The CDR3 runs 12 residues. The germline CDR1 and CDR2 sequences are SGHAT and FQDESV (reference sequence). The CDR3 nucleotides are TGTGCCAGCAGCTCCTCGGGCTATGGCTACACCTTC. Protein sequence: CASSSSGYGYTF.

Concerning this clonotype itself: Its ends do not fully match the called genes, so a read error is possible. V gene TRBV6-1 combines with J gene TRBJ1-2, with a possible D match to TRBD1 (6 bases). This CDR3 spans 14 amino acids. Germline CDR1 reads MNHNS; CDR2 reads SASEGT. The CDR3 region is CASGEQGAGDGYTF. CDR3 nucleotides: TGTGCCAGCGGTGAACAGGGTGCTGGTGATGGCTACACCTTC.

At least ten counts were recorded for this clonotype. V usage is TRBV11-2 and J usage is TRBJ1-2; D not resolved. This CDR3 comprises 13 residues. Between the trimmed V and J ends, which lost 4 bases and 2 bases, there was a span of 8 bases. Germline CDR1 is SGHAT and CDR2 is FQNNGV. CDR3 loop: CASSSTVNYGYTF. For the CDR3, the DNA is TGTGCCAGCAGCTCCACGGTCAACTATGGCTACACCTTC.

There are many counts of this clonotype. This chain uses TRBV12-3 or TRBV12-4 with TRBJ2-7; the match to TRBD1 covers 12 bases. V was clipped by 5 bases and J by 2 bases; unmatched bases: 4. This CDR3 spans 15 amino acids. The CDR3 region has the DNA TGTGCCAGCAGTACTGGGACAGGGGGCCCCTACGAGCAGTACTTC. As protein: CASSTGTGGPYEQYF.

This clonotype was recorded at least ten times. V usage is TRBV2 and J usage is TRBJ2-5, with a tentative D call TRBD2 (5 bases). The CDR3 totals 12 residues. From germline, CDR1 is SNHLY and CDR2 FYNNEI. V dropped 8 bases and J dropped 5 bases, with 12 bases sitting between them. CDR3 bases: TGTGCCAGCGCTCCCGGGATCGAGACCCAGTACTTC. It encodes CASAPGIETQYF.

The CDR3 coding sequence is TGTGCCTGGAGTGTACGGTTGCAGGGCCAGCGGGAGAGGGGTCGGCAGTACTTC. As protein: CAWSVRLQGQRERGRQYF. This rearrangement joins TRBV30 to TRBJ2-7, with 8 positions matching TRBD2. This CDR3 has 18 amino acids. The ends lost 0 bases at V and 9 bases at J; junction bases unmatched: 22. Germline V gene data show CDR1 as GTSNPN and CDR2 as SVGIG (reference sequence).

This clonotype was seen many times. V and J are TRBV12-3 or TRBV12-4 and TRBJ1-6; TRBD1 matches 7 bases. V was pared by 7 bases and J by 6 bases, with 6 bases of the junction left unmatched. The CDR3 spans 14 residues. CDR3 nucleotide sequence: TGTGCCAGCATTAAGACAGGGACTAATTCACCCCTCCACTTT. Residues: CASIKTGTNSPLHF.

This clonotype was counted many times. The chain combines TRBV15 with TRBJ2-7, with a tentative D call TRBD1 (5 bases). Germline values: CDR1 LNHNV, CDR2 YYDKDF (reference sequence). This CDR3 is 14 amino acids long. V gave up 3 bases and J gave up 3 bases, with 12 bases separating them. CDR3 loop: CATSRRAGNYEQYF. CDR3 nucleotide sequence: TGTGCCACCAGCAGGAGAGCAGGGAACTACGAGCAGTACTTC.

This clonotype was counted between two and nine times. The chain recombines TRBV11-3 with TRBJ2-7; 7 bases fit TRBD1. This CDR3 contains 19 residues. Germline V gene data show CDR1 as SGHNT and CDR2 as YENEEA. V shed 2 bases, J shed 0 bases, and the junction held 16 bases outside the gene matches. CDR3 DNA: TGTGCCAGCAGCTTATGGTCGGACAGGCCCCAGGGGAGCTCCTACGAGCAGTACTTC. Residues: CASSLWSDRPQGSSYEQYF.

Ten or more counts support this clonotype. J is TRBJ1-2 and V is TRBV29-1; no reliable D call. This CDR3 is built from 14 residues. The germline gives CDR1 SQVTM, CDR2 ANQGSEA. V lost 0 bases, J lost 2 bases, and 10 bases lay in between. The CDR3 nucleotides read TGCAGCGTTGAAGATAGGCCAGACAACTATGGCTACACCTTC. It is translated as CSVEDRPDNYGYTF.

Many counts were recorded for this clonotype. The V call is TRBV4-1, the J call TRBJ2-5; a weak D match, TRBD2 (5 bases). This CDR3 contains 15 residues. The V and J ends lost 0 bases and 1 base respectively, with 9 bases between them. CDR1 is MGHRA and CDR2 is YSYEKL in the germline V gene. The CDR3 DNA follows: TGCGCCAGCAGCCAAGAGGGGAGACGCCAAGAGACCCAGTACTTC. It yields the protein CASSQEGRRQETQYF.

This clonotype was observed at least ten times. The V gene is TRBV12-3 or TRBV12-4, the J gene TRBJ2-7; maybe TRBD2 (6 bases). The CDR3 has 13 amino acids. V lost 5 bases, J lost 6 bases, and 14 bases lay in between. DNA for the CDR3: TGTGCCAGCAGTGGCGGTGGAGGGGTCGAGCAGTACTTC. Translated: CASSGGGGVEQYF.

This clonotype was seen many times. This chain connects TRBV20-1 to TRBJ2-7, with a possible D match to TRBD1 (6 bases). Germline V gives CDR1 DFQATT, CDR2 SNEGSKA (reference sequence). CDR3 length equals 12 residues. Trimming pared 2 bases from V and 5 bases from J, leaving 10 bases between. The CDR3 reads CSARSGDDEQYF. CDR3 nucleotides: TGCAGTGCTAGATCAGGGGACGACGAGCAGTACTTC.

This clonotype has a handful of counts. V is TRBV5-1 and J is TRBJ2-6; no clear D. The CDR3 length is 14 residues. V was clipped by 7 bases and J by 0 bases, with 8 bases between them. Germline V gene data show CDR1 as SGHRS and CDR2 as YFSETQ. CDR3 amino acids: CASQSGSGANVLTF. As DNA, the CDR3 is TGCGCCAGCCAGTCGGGCTCTGGGGCCAACGTCCTGACTTTC. Based on the CDR3 plus reference TRBV5-1 and TRBJ2-6, the full variable domain is KAGVTQTPRYLIKTRGQQVTLSCSPISGHRSVSWYQQTPGQGLQFLFEYFSETQRNKGNFPGRFSGRQFSNSRSEMNVSTLELGDSALYLCASQSGSGANVLTFGAGSRLTVL.

This clonotype appeared many times. The chain recombines TRBV6-5 with TRBJ1-6; 8 positions agree with TRBD1. Germline V gene sequence: CDR1 MNHEY, CDR2 SVGAGI. The trim removed 6 bases at V and 9 bases at J, leaving 7 bases unmatched. CDR3 length: 14 residues. The CDR3 here is CASSHGQGGSPLHF. In DNA, the CDR3 is TGTGCCAGCAGCCATGGACAGGGCGGTTCACCCCTCCACTTT.

This clonotype was observed at least ten times. This rearrangement joins TRBV6-5 to TRBJ1-1; no definite D call. Per the germline V gene, CDR1 is MNHEY and CDR2 is SVGAGI. The CDR3 sequence is 14 residues long. V lost 2 bases and J 1 base, leaving 8 bases between the germline ends. The CDR3: CASSYAGENTEAFF. The CDR3 region has the DNA TGTGCCAGCAGTTACGCCGGAGAGAACACTGAAGCTTTCTTT.

This clonotype was recorded at least ten times. The chain uses TRBV27 and TRBJ1-1; 7 nucleotides match TRBD1. The CDR3 is made up of 14 amino acids. Looked up from germline, CDR1 is MNHEY and CDR2 is SMNVEV (reference sequence). J gave up 1 base and V 5 bases, and 4 bases lay outside the gene matches. The CDR3 loop reads CASSPRQGNTEAFF. CDR3 DNA sequence: TGTGCCAGCAGTCCCCGACAGGGGAACACTGAAGCTTTCTTT.

This clonotype was counted only a few times. The chain joins TRBV2 to TRBJ1-5; D remains unclear. This CDR3 has 15 amino acids. Germline loops: CDR1 SNHLY, CDR2 FYNNEI. V lost 4 bases and J 7 bases, leaving 17 bases between the germline ends. The CDR3 is CASSVGREVGQPQHF. The DNA for the CDR3 is TGTGCCAGCAGTGTGGGCAGAGAGGTTGGCCAGCCCCAGCATTTT.

This clonotype was counted many times. The V and J genes are TRBV5-1 and TRBJ2-7; perhaps TRBD1 as D (6 bases). In germline, CDR1 is SGHRS, CDR2 YFSETQ. CDR3 length: 13 residues. The V end was cut by 4 bases, the J end by 4 bases, with 12 bases between. The CDR3 DNA sequence: TGCGCCAGCAGCCCGGACAGTCCGTACGAGCAGTACTTC. It codes for CASSPDSPYEQYF.

DNA for the CDR3: TGTGCCAGCAGCCCCCGGGGGACGGTGGAGCAGTACTTC. Protein sequence: CASSPRGTVEQYF. This chain connects TRBV6-1 to TRBJ2-7; maybe TRBD2 (6 bases). This CDR3 is 13 amino acids long. Between the trimmed V and J ends, which lost 6 bases and 7 bases, there was a span of 16 bases. The germline CDR1 and CDR2 sequences are MNHNS and SASEGT.

At least ten counts were recorded for this clonotype. V is TRBV5-1 and J is TRBJ1-5; 11 bases map to TRBD1. The CDR3 length is 15 residues. Germline loops: CDR1 SGHRS, CDR2 YFSETQ. The V gene end was trimmed by 2 bases and the J gene end by 6 bases; junction bases not matched to a gene: 4. This CDR3 is CASSFGTGGSQPQHF. The CDR3, as DNA: TGCGCCAGCAGCTTCGGGACAGGGGGTAGTCAGCCCCAGCATTTT.